This T cell receptor beta chain was retrieved from a study of read filtering for tumor transcriptome and immune sequencing (dated by TCRdb to the early 2020s). In terms of the full investigation: The cohort was composed of more than 16 male and 14 female patients, with a mean age of approximately 70 years and an age range of about 45 to 90. Under revised international staging, fewer than ten patients fell into R-ISS I, some 15 into R-ISS II and 6 or 7 into R-ISS III. Whole-transcriptome libraries were prepared with the TruSeq RNA Access Library Prep Kit after DNase treatment. TCR-region mapped reads per sample ranged from about 3.5 to 10.27 million with IR-seq versus only roughly 80 to 1273 with RNA-seq. Using the same bone marrow samples, the study ran both targeted immune repertoire sequencing and bulk whole-transcriptome sequencing and then compared the TCR repertoires from each method. As a main aim, a read-filtering strategy for immune repertoire data was addressed, with the specific question being whether clonotypes supported by a single read should be removed.

In regard to this clonotype: The target of this receptor is not known. It may be a read error: a sequence one base away is much more abundant.

The investigation overall reported the following: When single-read clonotypes were removed, the proportions of shared clonotypes in IR-seq and RNA-seq correlated more strongly. IR-seq captured clonotypes at much higher depth and more reliably than RNA-seq, and smaller IR-seq throughput sufficed to identify most shared clonotypes. The sorted CD138-negative fraction was a mixed bone marrow immune population, not purified T cells. In IR-seq, single-read clonotypes were roughly four fifths of clonotypes but about 3.5% of total reads; in RNA-seq they were about three quarters of clonotypes and less than 45% of reads.

Bone marrow was sampled from every patient at the time of active disease. Ficoll-Hypaque density gradient centrifugation was used to isolate the bone marrow mononuclear cells. CD138-negative cells were obtained by negative selection after labeling with CD138 magnetic microbeads on a MACS separator, removing myeloma plasma cells. Flow cytometry on an Attune NxT with CD138 antibodies was used to check the purity of the isolated cells. Total RNA was extracted with TRIzol reagent and quantified with a NanoDrop spectrophotometer. Paired RNA-seq and IR-seq were performed on the CD138-negative bone marrow sample of each patient. The germline V gene specifies SGHVS as CDR1 and FQNEAQ as CDR2. The CDR3 spans 13 residues, from the cysteine through the phenylalanine. Only the CDR3 DNA stays, 39 bases, in frame from base 1. Starting from 400 to 450 ng RNA, TCR libraries were constructed with the Immunoverse kit using molecular barcoded adaptors that cover the alpha/delta and beta/gamma chains. TCR library preparation used the same RNA that was used for transcriptome sequencing. TCR libraries were sequenced on an Illumina HiSeq 4000 with 2 x 150 cycles. Concerning the study's data processing: MiXCR aligned TCR reads to human V, D, J and C references and assembled the aligned reads into CDR3 clonotypes, with quality filtering and error correction included. Clonotype counts and gene usage diversity were analyzed with the tcR package in R. Raw mapping reads were checked after the RNA-seq reads had been mapped by STAR aligner version 2.5.3a onto the human GRCh37 genome. To test the effect of sequencing depth on detected clonotypes, IR-seq fastq files were randomly downsampled using Seqtk 1.3. Starting from the raw public reads, TCRdb applied fastp trimming at Q25, assembled clones with MiXCR and retained in-frame beta chains. Rows merge per CDR3 protein into single entries with the most common DNA and genes. These V and J calls originate from TCRdb's pipeline instead of the authors' own analysis. The sample yields 130,000 or so distinct CDR3 sequences; approximately 13% were counted once. In total, the top ten clones hold 7.5% to 10% of the sample.

The origin of this receptor is a donor at least 40 years old with multiple myeloma. Recombination linked TRBV7-8 to TRBJ2-3; the D gene assignment is ambiguous. The J call may not be correct, given that the DNA end is closer to TRBJ1-5. The sequenced sample was a population of CD138-negative cells sorted from bone marrow. The cell subset or site label corresponds to: bone marrow mononuclear cells depleted of CD138+ plasma/myeloma cells by negative magnetic selection. Here is the DNA: TGTGCCAGCAGCCCACAACCTCGAGATACGCAGCATTTT. Its coded protein is CASSPQPRDTQHF.